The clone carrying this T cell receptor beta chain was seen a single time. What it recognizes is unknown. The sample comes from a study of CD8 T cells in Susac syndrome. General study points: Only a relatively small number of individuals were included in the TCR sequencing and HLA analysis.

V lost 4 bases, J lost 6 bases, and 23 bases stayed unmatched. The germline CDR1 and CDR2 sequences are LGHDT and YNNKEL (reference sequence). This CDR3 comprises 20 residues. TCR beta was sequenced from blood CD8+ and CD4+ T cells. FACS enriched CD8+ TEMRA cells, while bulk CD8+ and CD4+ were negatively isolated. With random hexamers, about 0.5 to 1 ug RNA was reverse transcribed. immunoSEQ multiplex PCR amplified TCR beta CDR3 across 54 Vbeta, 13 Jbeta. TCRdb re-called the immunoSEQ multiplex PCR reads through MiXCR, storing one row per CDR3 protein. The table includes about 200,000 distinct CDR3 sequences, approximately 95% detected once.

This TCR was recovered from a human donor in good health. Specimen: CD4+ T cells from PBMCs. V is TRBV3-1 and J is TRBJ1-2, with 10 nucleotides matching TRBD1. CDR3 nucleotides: TGTGCCAGCAGCCTATATCTCTTAGGGAGGGGGACAGGGGACCCTAATGGCTACACCTTC. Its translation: CASSLYLLGRGTGDPNGYTF.